Listed here are 31 T cell receptor beta chains from one sample, sequenced in a study of T cells in Graves' hyperthyroidism and ophthalmopathy. Amplification of TCR beta CDR3 regions used RNA as the template. A first-round RT-PCR of the TCR CDR3 used the HTBI primer set. TCRdb recomputed calls from the multiplex PCR reads with MiXCR, one row per CDR3 protein. The sample records fewer than 400,000 distinct CDR3 sequences, over 12% being singletons. The specimen was blood. All receptors derive from a man between 50 and 59 years old with Graves' ophthalmopathy.

This sequence joins TRBV19 and TRBJ1-2; D is unresolved. CDR3 length: 13 residues. V was clipped by 7 bases and J by 4 bases, with 13 bases between them. Germline V CDR1 and CDR2: LNHDA, SQIVND (reference sequence). CDR3 loop: CASTISAFYGYTF. Here the CDR3 DNA reads TGTGCCAGTACCATATCGGCATTCTATGGCTACACCTTC.

This clonotype was seen a few times. This sequence may be a read error, since a much larger clone differs from it by one base. Since no conserved phenylalanine or tryptophan closes the CDR3, a read error is the likely cause. This chain links TRBV28 with TRBJ1-2, with 8 bases fitting TRBD1. With 6 bases clipped from V and 4 bases from J, the junction kept 4 bases outside the gene matches. The germline gives CDR1 MDHEN, CDR2 SYDVKM. The CDR3 is 13 amino acids. Here the CDR3 DNA reads TGTGCCAGCAGGACAGGGGATATCTATGGCTACACCCTC. It yields the protein CASRTGDIYGYTL.

This clonotype has a handful of counts. The chain combines TRBV10-1 with TRBJ1-3; D unresolved. Germline CDR1 WNHNN, CDR2 SYGVQD (reference sequence). The V end lost 2 bases, the J end lost 2 bases, and 7 bases lay between the germline ends. There are 14 residues in the CDR3. Here the CDR3 reads CASSEGSTGNTIYF. CDR3 nucleotides: TGCGCCAGCAGTGAGGGTTCTACTGGAAACACCATATATTTT.

The rearrangement joins TRBV6-1 to TRBJ2-7; 12 bases line up with TRBD2. The CDR3 is 14 residues long. Germline assignment: CDR1 MNHNS and CDR2 SASEGT. V lost 10 bases to trimming and J lost 2 bases; unmatched junction nucleotides: 6. The CDR3 spells CATKTSGSAYEQYF. In nucleotides, the CDR3 is TGTGCCACCAAGACTAGCGGGAGCGCCTACGAGCAGTACTTC.

The chain links TRBV6-5 to TRBJ2-7, with 11 bases fitting TRBD2. The CDR3 is 16 residues long. Germline V gives CDR1 MNHEY, CDR2 SVGAGI. Losses at the gene ends were 2 bases for V and 3 bases for J; bases not matched to a gene: 6. CDR3 amino acids: CASSYDVTSGSYEQYF. DNA of the CDR3: TGTGCCAGCAGTTACGATGTTACTAGCGGGAGCTACGAGCAGTACTTC.

This clonotype has at least ten counts. This chain uses TRBV4-1 with TRBJ2-7; a weak D match, TRBD2 (5 bases). V shed 5 bases and J shed 3 bases, with 14 bases lying between them. The germline V gene encodes CDR1 MGHRA and CDR2 YSYEKL. The CDR3 spans 14 residues. The DNA for the CDR3 is TGCGCCAGCAGCGCGATGGCGGGCCTCTACGAGCAGTACTTC. Translating it yields CASSAMAGLYEQYF.

This sequence joins TRBV12-3 or TRBV12-4 and TRBJ2-1; 9 bases agree with TRBD1. Unmatched junction bases numbered 9, after V lost 5 bases and J lost 16 bases. The CDR3 spans 12 residues. The CDR3 DNA follows: TGTGCCAGCAGTCTCATGGGGACAGGGAACTTCTTC. This encodes CASSLMGTGNFF.

In this sample, this clonotype turned up many times. The V and J genes are TRBV27 and TRBJ1-1, with D hard to call. Trimming removed 3 bases from V and 3 bases from J, with 11 bases in between. CDR1 and CDR2 from the germline V gene are MNHEY and SMNVEV (reference sequence). CDR3 length: 14 amino acids. CDR3 nucleotide sequence: TGTGCCAGCAGTTTGAGTTGGATGTACACTGAAGCTTTCTTT. It encodes CASSLSWMYTEAFF.

Only a few counts were recorded for this clonotype. V is TRBV5-1 and J is TRBJ2-7; D is perhaps TRBD1 (5 bases). Germline lookup yields CDR1 SGHRS and CDR2 YFSETQ. Trimming removed 1 base at V and 5 bases at J, with 13 bases between. The CDR3 is 14 amino acids. Here the CDR3 DNA reads TGCGCCAGCAGCTTGCCTGGGGTAGGGGACGAGCAGTACTTC. This codes for CASSLPGVGDEQYF.

This clonotype was found many times. The V and J genes are TRBV3-1 and TRBJ2-5; 8 bases line up with TRBD1. The CDR3 extends over 16 amino acids. V was clipped by 0 bases and J by 4 bases; unmatched bases: 7. Germline V gene lookup returns CDR1 LGHDT and CDR2 YNNKEL (reference sequence). The CDR3 sequence: CASSQERQGLGETQYF. The DNA for the CDR3 is TGTGCCAGCAGCCAAGAACGACAGGGGCTTGGAGAGACCCAGTACTTC.

This clonotype occurred a few times. Given a much more abundant clone one base away, this may be a read error. The chain uses TRBV20-1 and TRBJ2-7, with 7 nucleotides matching TRBD1. This CDR3 region has 14 residues. Trimming took 6 bases from V and 6 from J; bases not matched to a gene: 14. The germline gives CDR1 DFQATT, CDR2 SNEGSKA (reference sequence). CDR3: CSARGAGGFGEQYF. Here the CDR3 DNA reads TGCAGTGCGCGAGGTGCAGGGGGTTTTGGCGAGCAGTACTTC.

This clonotype has a count of ten or more. The chain carries TRBV20-1 and TRBJ2-5; D is unresolved. V was shortened by 5 bases and J by 0 bases, with 1 base between the two germline ends. Germline V lookup: CDR1 DFQATT, CDR2 SNEGSKA (reference sequence). The CDR3 totals 10 residues. In DNA form, the CDR3 reads TGCAGTGCTCACCAAGAGACCCAGTACTTC. Residues: CSAHQETQYF.

This clonotype was found a few times. This rearrangement joins TRBV10-2 to TRBJ2-1, with 10 bases identical to TRBD2. The CDR3 runs 14 residues. CDR1 is WSHSY and CDR2 is SAAADI in the germline V gene. The trim removed 10 bases at V and 6 bases at J, leaving 9 bases unmatched. The CDR3 DNA follows: TGCGCCACACAGGCTAGCGGGAGTTTCAATGAGCAGTTCTTC. This sequence encodes CATQASGSFNEQFF.

This clonotype has ten or more counts. The J gene is TRBJ1-6, the V gene TRBV3-1, with D tentatively TRBD1 (5 bases). CDR3 length: 15 amino acids. V was trimmed by 3 bases and J by 7 bases, leaving 13 bases between them. Germline V gene lookup returns CDR1 LGHDT and CDR2 YNNKEL (reference sequence). The DNA for the CDR3 is TGTGCCAGCAGCCAGGGGGTTGGGGGAAATTCACCCCTCCACTTT. It yields the protein CASSQGVGGNSPLHF.

The rearrangement joins TRBV12-3 or TRBV12-4 to TRBJ1-2; D call uncertain. The CDR3 runs to 14 residues. V lost 7 bases and J lost 3, with 15 bases in between. In DNA form, the CDR3 reads TGTGCCAGCACCTCGGGGATGCGGGACTATGGCTACACCTTC. It yields the protein CASTSGMRDYGYTF.

CDR3 sequence reads: CASSQTPDPPQETQYF. The CDR3 region has the DNA TGCGCCAGCAGCCAAACCCCTGACCCCCCCCAAGAGACCCAGTACTTC. This rearrangement joins TRBV4-1 to TRBJ2-5; D is undetermined. The germline gives CDR1 MGHRA, CDR2 YSYEKL. The V end lost 2 bases, the J end lost 1 base, and 14 bases lay between the germline ends. This CDR3 is 16 amino acids long.

This clonotype was detected ten times or more. This rearrangement joins TRBV18 to TRBJ1-2; D remains ambiguous. Germline lookup yields CDR1 KGHSH and CDR2 LQKENI. The germline V and J ends were trimmed by 2 bases and 8 bases, with 9 bases remaining between them. The CDR3 has 12 residues. DNA for the CDR3: TGTGCCAGCTCACCAGGGGATCACGGCTACACCTTC. Translating it yields CASSPGDHGYTF.

V and J are TRBV2 and TRBJ2-5; TRBD2 agrees at 10 bases. After removal of 6 bases from V and 4 bases from J, the junction contained 5 bases not matched to a gene. There are 14 residues in the CDR3. Germline V gene data show CDR1 as SNHLY and CDR2 as FYNNEI. The CDR3 sequence is CASREREGSETQYF. The DNA of the CDR3 is TGTGCCAGCAGGGAGCGGGAGGGGTCAGAGACCCAGTACTTC.

The genes are TRBV3-1 and TRBJ2-1; TRBD2 is a possible D gene (5 bases). The length of the CDR3 is 15 residues. V lost 5 bases and J lost 0, with 11 bases in between. The V gene's germline CDR1 is LGHDT and CDR2 YNNKEL (reference sequence). As DNA, the CDR3 is TGTGCCAGCAGCGGGAGCAGAAGCTCCTACAATGAGCAGTTCTTC. Amino acids: CASSGSRSSYNEQFF.

At least ten counts were recorded for this clonotype. DNA of the CDR3: TGCAGTGCCATCCGGGACAACTTCTACGAGCAGTACTTC. This codes for CSAIRDNFYEQYF. V gene TRBV20-1 combines with J gene TRBJ2-7; tentative D call: TRBD1 (6 bases). CDR3 length equals 13 residues. Trimming left V 6 bases short and J 3 bases short, with 15 bases between. Germline V gene lookup returns CDR1 DFQATT and CDR2 SNEGSKA (reference sequence).

This clonotype was counted ten times or more. V usage is TRBV3-1 and J usage is TRBJ1-4; unclear D gene. CDR1 is LGHDT, CDR2 YNNKEL, per germline (reference sequence). The CDR3 is 16 residues long. Trimming pared 0 bases from V and 2 bases from J, leaving 10 bases between. CDR3 residues: CASSQDLPTTNEKLFF. The CDR3 coding sequence is TGTGCCAGCAGCCAAGATCTACCAACGACTAATGAAAAACTGTTTTTT.

This clonotype was seen a few times. This chain links TRBV4-1 with TRBJ2-1; tentatively, D is TRBD2 (6 bases). CDR3 size: 15 residues. The V gene lost 1 base and the J gene lost 3 bases, with 10 bases spanning the gap. Germline assignment: CDR1 MGHRA and CDR2 YSYEKL. The CDR3: CASSQVQDYYNEQFF. The CDR3 nucleotides read TGCGCCAGCAGCCAAGTCCAGGACTACTACAATGAGCAGTTCTTC.

The table lists this clonotype with many counts. The CDR3 protein is CASSDRVSFSNEQFF. Here the CDR3 DNA reads TGCGCCAGCAGTGACCGTGTTAGCTTCTCCAATGAGCAGTTCTTC. This sequence joins TRBV10-1 and TRBJ2-1; D unresolved. V was clipped by 3 bases and J by 6 bases, with 15 bases between them. The CDR3 sequence is 15 residues long. The germline CDR1 and CDR2 sequences are WNHNN and SYGVQD (reference sequence).

This clonotype was seen ten or more times. This chain connects TRBV30 to TRBJ1-2, with D hard to call. This CDR3 has 12 amino acids. Germline CDR1 is GTSNPN and CDR2 is SVGIG (reference sequence). Trimming pared 5 bases from V and 0 bases from J, leaving 7 bases between. In DNA form, the CDR3 reads TGTGCCTGGGGGTTTCCTAACTATGGCTACACCTTC. This codes for CAWGFPNYGYTF.

The table lists this clonotype with many counts. The genes are TRBV9 and TRBJ2-3; TRBD2 matches at 7 bases. There are 14 residues in the CDR3. J was trimmed by 1 base and V by 4 bases; bases with no gene match: 3. CDR1 SGDLS and CDR2 YYNGEE come from the germline V gene. The DNA for the CDR3 is TGTGCCAGCAGCCAACGGGAGGGCACAGATACGCAGTATTTT. Amino acids: CASSQREGTDTQYF.

This clonotype occurred a few times. CDR3 in amino acids: CASSFLGGNYEQYF. In nucleotides, the CDR3 is TGTGCCAGCAGTTTTCTCGGGGGAAACTACGAGCAGTACTTC. The chain couples TRBV28 to TRBJ2-7; D may be TRBD2 (6 bases). Looked up from germline, CDR1 is MDHEN and CDR2 is SYDVKM. This CDR3 has 14 residues. Deletions cut 3 bases from V and 3 bases from J, with 12 bases between. The complete variable domain, with remaining parts taken from reference TRBV28 and TRBJ2-7, reads DVKVTQSSRYLVKRTGEKVFLECVQDMDHENMFWYRQDPGLGLRLIYFSYDVKMKEKGDIPEGYSVSREKKERFSLILESASTNQTSMYLCASSFLGGNYEQYFGPGTRLTVT.

The V and J genes are TRBV29-1 and TRBJ2-3, with 9 bases identical to TRBD2. With V trimmed by 4 bases and J by 3 bases, 2 bases remained unmatched. The length of the CDR3 is 13 residues. CDR1 and CDR2 (germline): SQVTM, ANQGSEA. In nucleotides, the CDR3 is TGCAGCGTTGCTAGCGGGACGACAGATACGCAGTATTTT. The encoded protein is CSVASGTTDTQYF.

The table lists this clonotype with many counts. V usage is TRBV12-3 or TRBV12-4 and J usage is TRBJ2-3; D gene unclear. The length of the CDR3 is 15 residues. Trimming stripped 3 bases from V and 1 base from J, with 11 bases between. The CDR3 protein is CASSFSRTRTDTQYF. CDR3 bases: TGTGCCAGCAGTTTTAGTCGCACCCGCACAGATACGCAGTATTTT.

The chain links TRBV2 to TRBJ2-2; TRBD2 agrees at 14 bases. The length of the CDR3 is 18 residues. Germline V gene sequence: CDR1 SNHLY, CDR2 FYNNEI. V lost 6 bases, J lost 4 bases, and 10 bases stayed unmatched. The CDR3 DNA sequence: TGTGCCAGCAGAGGACTAGCGGGAGGCGCTCAGAGCACCGGGGAGCTGTTTTTT. Translating gives CASRGLAGGAQSTGELFF.

This clonotype was found many times. The chain couples TRBV6-1 to TRBJ2-5; 9 bases align to TRBD1. CDR3 length equals 15 residues. The V segment lost 6 bases and the J segment 5 bases; nucleotides outside the gene matches: 10. Germline assignment: CDR1 MNHNS and CDR2 SASEGT. The CDR3 sequence: CASRAEQGARETQYF. CDR3 in DNA: TGTGCCAGCAGAGCTGAACAGGGGGCTAGGGAGACCCAGTACTTC.

This chain connects TRBV20-1 to TRBJ2-7; 7 bases fit TRBD2. Germline assignment: CDR1 DFQATT and CDR2 SNEGSKA (reference sequence). After removal of 0 bases from V and 3 bases from J, the junction contained 8 bases not matched to a gene. CDR3 size: 15 residues. For the CDR3, the DNA is TGCAGTGCTAGAGATTCTGTGGCGGGAGTCTACGAGCAGTACTTC. This translates into CSARDSVAGVYEQYF.